What follows are 20 T cell receptor beta chains derived from one specimen sequenced in a study of blood T cell repertoires in COVID-19. TCRdb's table, derived via immunoSEQ multiplex PCR, lists solely in-frame clones and lacks some. The table has a few hundred thousand clones, 85% seen once. The sequenced sample was peripheral blood. The receptor source for this set is a woman between 18 and 30 years old with acute or convalescent COVID-19.

The genes are TRBV24-1 and TRBJ2-3; no definite D call. CDR1 is KGHDR and CDR2 is SFDVKD in the germline V gene. The CDR3 spans 14 residues. V was clipped by 0 bases and J by 4 bases, with 7 bases between them. The CDR3 loop is CATSDLHVADTQYF. CDR3 DNA sequence: TGTGCCACCAGTGATTTGCACGTAGCAGATACGCAGTATTTT.

The J gene is TRBJ2-3, the V gene TRBV6-1, with 7 bases fitting TRBD1. The CDR3 spans 15 residues. Germline CDR1 is MNHNS and CDR2 is SASEGT. V gave up 1 base and J gave up 2 bases; unmatched junction bases: 3. The CDR3: CASSEGQGDTDTQYF. CDR3 nucleotide sequence: TGTGCCAGCAGTGAAGGACAGGGTGACACAGATACGCAGTATTTT.

This clone occurred a few times. This rearrangement joins TRBV10-3 to TRBJ1-2; no clear D. Trimming cost V 0 bases and J 5 bases, with 10 bases left between them. The CDR3 runs to 14 residues. CDR1 and CDR2 (germline): ENHRY, SYGVKD. CDR3: CAISESTGEYGYTF. The CDR3 DNA reads as TGTGCCATCAGTGAGTCAACGGGAGAGTATGGCTACACCTTC.

The chain carries TRBV18 and TRBJ1-4; D is unclear. V was cut by 3 bases and J by 4 bases, with 9 bases left in between. CDR1 and CDR2 (germline): KGHSH, LQKENI. The CDR3 runs to 14 residues. The CDR3 DNA reads as TGTGCCAGCTCACCGGGCTCCCTTAATGAAAAACTGTTTTTT. This encodes CASSPGSLNEKLFF.

CDR3 region: CASSEGQARQPQHF. The CDR3, as DNA: TGTGCCAGCAGTGAAGGACAGGCCCGCCAGCCCCAGCATTTT. This chain connects TRBV6-1 to TRBJ1-5, with D possibly TRBD1 on 6 matching bases. Trimming stripped 1 base from V and 7 bases from J, with 11 bases between. Germline-derived CDR1 and CDR2 are MNHNS and SASEGT. The CDR3 has 14 residues.

The table lists this clone with a count of one. The chain links TRBV9 to TRBJ2-7; the match to TRBD2 covers 9 bases. V lost 2 bases to trimming and J lost 5 bases; unmatched junction nucleotides: 11. Germline values: CDR1 SGDLS, CDR2 YYNGEE. This CDR3 has 16 amino acids. The CDR3 DNA is TGTGCCAGCAGCGTTGAGGGCGGGAGGGCCGTCGACGAGCAGTACTTC. Its protein product is CASSVEGGRAVDEQYF.

This rearrangement joins TRBV5-1 to TRBJ2-7, with TRBD1 identical over 7 bases. Germline CDR1 is SGHRS and CDR2 is YFSETQ. V lost 3 bases, J lost 5 bases, and 8 bases stayed unmatched. The CDR3 is 14 residues long. In DNA form, the CDR3 reads TGCGCCAGCAGCTCCGGGACAGTAGGGCACGAGCAGTACTTC. Protein: CASSSGTVGHEQYF. Filled out from reference TRBV5-1 and TRBJ2-7, the complete variable domain reads KAGVTQTPRYLIKTRGQQVTLSCSPISGHRSVSWYQQTPGQGLQFLFEYFSETQRNKGNFPGRFSGRQFSNSRSEMNVSTLELGDSALYLCASSSGTVGHEQYFGPGTRLTVT.

The rearrangement joins TRBV28 to TRBJ2-3, with 13 bases aligning to TRBD2. The V gene end was trimmed by 5 bases and the J gene end by 4 bases; junction bases not matched to a gene: 9. The CDR3 has 17 amino acids. CDR1 MDHEN and CDR2 SYDVKM come from the germline V gene. DNA of the CDR3: TGTGCCAGCAGTACTAGCGGGAGGGTCACTAAAGCAGATACGCAGTATTTT. Residues: CASSTSGRVTKADTQYF.

This chain connects TRBV3-1 (or the pseudogene TRBV3-2) to TRBJ1-3; D is unresolved. CDR1 is LGHDT and CDR2 is YNNKEL in the germline V gene (reference sequence). This CDR3 has 16 amino acids. Trimming cost V 4 bases and J 0 bases, with 13 bases left between them. This chain's CDR3 is CASSPWAGTSGNTIYF. CDR3 sequence (DNA): TGTGCCAGCAGCCCCTGGGCTGGTACCTCTGGAAACACCATATATTTT.

This clone appeared a single time. The chain links TRBV24-1 to TRBJ2-3, with TRBD2 as a possible D gene (5 bases). The V end lost 0 bases, the J end lost 2 bases, and 8 bases lay between the germline ends. The V gene's germline CDR1 is KGHDR and CDR2 SFDVKD. CDR3 length: 15 amino acids. The CDR3 nucleotides are TGTGCCACCAGTGATTTGGAGGGCCCCACAGATACGCAGTATTTT. Translated, it gives CATSDLEGPTDTQYF.

This chain connects TRBV7-2 to TRBJ1-3, with 8 bases lining up with TRBD1. This CDR3 comprises 15 residues. Per the germline V gene, CDR1 is SGHTA and CDR2 is FQGNSA. Trimming at V came to 1 base and at J to 4 bases, leaving 3 bases not matched to a gene. CDR3 loop: CASSLVQGAGNTIYF. The CDR3 DNA is TGTGCCAGCAGCTTAGTCCAGGGGGCAGGAAACACCATATATTTT.

This clone was detected only a few times. The rearrangement joins TRBV4-2 to TRBJ2-7, with 8 positions matching TRBD2. The trim removed 4 bases at V and 6 bases at J, leaving 11 bases unmatched. Per germline, CDR1 LGHNA and CDR2 YNFKEQ. The CDR3 is 15 residues long. The chain's CDR3 is CASSPQVAGRPEQYF. The CDR3 DNA sequence: TGTGCCAGCAGCCCCCAGGTAGCGGGGAGACCCGAGCAGTACTTC.

The chain recombines TRBV5-6 with TRBJ1-1, with D unresolved. Germline V gives CDR1 SGHDT, CDR2 YYEEEE. The CDR3 runs to 14 residues. The V end was cut by 0 bases, the J end by 5 bases, with 11 bases between. CDR3 residues: CASSLALTGTEAFF. The CDR3 DNA follows: TGTGCCAGCAGCTTGGCCCTGACGGGAACTGAAGCTTTCTTT.

A few counts support this clone. This chain uses TRBV2 with TRBJ2-7, with a tentative D call TRBD1 (6 bases). The CDR3 sequence is 14 residues long. Trimming removed 6 bases from V and 4 bases from J, with 16 bases in between. Germline V gives CDR1 SNHLY, CDR2 FYNNEI. This CDR3 reads CASRVRGFGYEQYF. For the CDR3, the DNA is TGTGCCAGCAGGGTCAGGGGATTTGGGTACGAGCAGTACTTC.

The V and J genes are TRBV2 and TRBJ2-1; 7 bases are shared with TRBD2. The length of the CDR3 is 14 residues. V was pared by 2 bases and J by 4 bases, with 2 bases of the junction left unmatched. Germline V CDR1 and CDR2: SNHLY, FYNNEI. The CDR3 protein is CASSELGLYNEQFF. For the CDR3, the DNA is TGTGCCAGCAGTGAATTGGGACTATACAATGAGCAGTTCTTC. The whole variable domain, filled in from reference TRBV2 and TRBJ2-1, reads EPEVTQTPSHQVTQMGQEVILRCVPISNHLYFYWYRQILGQKVEFLVSFYNNEISEKSEIFDDQFSVERPDGSNFTLKIRSTKLEDSAMYFCASSELGLYNEQFFGPGTRLTVL.

The chain links TRBV20-1 to TRBJ2-7, with D possibly matching TRBD1 (5 bases). Trimming removed 3 bases from V and 0 bases from J, with 18 bases in between. CDR3 size: 16 residues. Germline V gives CDR1 DFQATT, CDR2 SNEGSKA (reference sequence). The DNA for the CDR3 is TGCAGTGCTAGTGGGCCTAGGGGCGGCCTCTCCTACGAGCAGTACTTC. Translation: CSASGPRGGLSYEQYF.

The genes are TRBV9 and TRBJ1-6; 10 bases align to TRBD1. V lost 3 bases and J lost 10; bases outside the gene matches: 4. Per germline, CDR1 SGDLS and CDR2 YYNGEE. CDR3 size: 14 residues. CDR3 residues: CASSAGTGESPLHF. DNA of the CDR3: TGTGCCAGCAGCGCCGGGACAGGGGAATCACCCCTCCACTTT.

The chain combines TRBV4-2 with TRBJ2-1; TRBD2 aligns across 10 bases. The V gene end was trimmed by 0 bases and the J gene end by 8 bases; junction bases not matched to a gene: 10. Germline CDR1 and CDR2: LGHNA and YNFKEQ. The CDR3 covers 17 residues. The CDR3 nucleotides are TGTGCCAGCAGCCAAGAGGATACCCTAGCGGGAGCCGATGAGCAGTTCTTC. This translates into CASSQEDTLAGADEQFF.

This chain links TRBV7-6 with TRBJ1-1; 9 bases fit TRBD1. The germline V gene has CDR1 SGHVS and CDR2 FNYEAQ. CDR3 length: 15 residues. The V and J ends lost 3 bases and 0 bases, in that order; junction bases with no gene match: 2. In nucleotides, the CDR3 is TGTGCCAGCAGCTTGGACAGGGGCTTGAACACTGAAGCTTTCTTT. Protein: CASSLDRGLNTEAFF.

This chain connects TRBV5-1 to TRBJ1-4; no clear D gene. Trimming took off 5 bases at V and 7 bases at J, with 15 bases between the two ends. This CDR3 is built from 14 residues. Germline CDR1 reads SGHRS; CDR2 reads YFSETQ. This chain's CDR3 is CASSSLQAGEKLFF. The CDR3, as DNA: TGCGCCAGCAGTTCATTGCAGGCTGGTGAAAAACTGTTTTTT.